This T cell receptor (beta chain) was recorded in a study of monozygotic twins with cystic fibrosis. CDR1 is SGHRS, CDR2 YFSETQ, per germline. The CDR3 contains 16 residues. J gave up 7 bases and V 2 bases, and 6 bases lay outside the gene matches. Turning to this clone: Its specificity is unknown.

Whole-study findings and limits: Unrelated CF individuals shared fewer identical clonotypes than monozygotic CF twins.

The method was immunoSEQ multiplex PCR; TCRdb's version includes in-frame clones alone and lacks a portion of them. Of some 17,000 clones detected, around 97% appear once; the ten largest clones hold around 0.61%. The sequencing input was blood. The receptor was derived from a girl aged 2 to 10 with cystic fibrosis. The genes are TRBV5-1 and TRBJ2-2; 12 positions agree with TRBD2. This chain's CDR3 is CASSFRTSGAGGELFF. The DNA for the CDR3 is TGCGCCAGCAGCTTCCGGACTAGCGGGGCGGGCGGGGAGCTGTTTTTT.